Below are 29 T cell receptor beta chains sequenced from a single sample in a study of blood T cells in healthy people across ages (dated by TCRdb to between 2015 and 2017). Libraries were made using 5' RACE. The instrument was an Illumina HiSeq 2500. A second roughly 7 to 11 cycle PCR used a sample-barcoded 5' primer and a J-beta primer mix. Clones were called with MiXCR by TCRdb after fastp trimmed the public reads at Q25, and only in-frame beta chains were retained. Entries are consolidated by CDR3 protein sequence, retaining the most common genes and DNA. A total of about 680,000 distinct CDR3 sequences appear in this sample, 45% to 50% of them only once. The ten largest clones add up to 25% to 35% of the sample. The sample consisted of blood. The receptors derive from an older woman in good health.

V and J are TRBV6-2 or TRBV6-3 and TRBJ1-1; D is unclear. The CDR3 has 13 residues. Looked up from germline, CDR1 is MNHEY and CDR2 is SVGEGT. V lost 5 bases and J lost 3, with 10 bases in between. The CDR3 is CASSDGGYTEAFF. The CDR3 nucleotides read TGTGCCAGCAGTGACGGAGGATACACTGAAGCTTTCTTT.

There are a few counts of this clonotype. V is TRBV28 and J is TRBJ2-3, with a weak D call TRBD2 (6 bases). The CDR3 is made up of 15 amino acids. Trimming stripped 3 bases from V and 2 bases from J, with 12 bases between. CDR1 and CDR2 (germline): MDHEN, SYDVKM. CDR3 loop: CASSLAPGVTDTQYF. CDR3 nucleotides: TGTGCCAGCAGTTTGGCCCCGGGAGTCACAGATACGCAGTATTTT.

The genes are TRBV10-3 and TRBJ1-6, with D perhaps matching TRBD1 (5 bases). The CDR3 length is 14 residues. Germline CDR1 reads ENHRY; CDR2 reads SYGVKD. The germline V and J ends were trimmed by 8 bases and 5 bases, with 13 bases remaining between them. CDR3: CAIGPQGDNSPLHF. CDR3 coding DNA: TGTGCCATCGGTCCCCAAGGGGATAATTCACCCCTCCACTTT.

This clonotype was detected a few times. This chain uses TRBV7-9 with TRBJ2-5, with 11 positions matching TRBD1. Germline CDR1 SEHNR, CDR2 FQNEAQ (reference sequence). The CDR3 is 15 residues long. The V and J ends lost 4 bases and 4 bases, in that order; junction bases with no gene match: 5. CDR3 nucleotides: TGTGCCAGCAGCTGGACAGGGGGCAAGGGAGAGACCCAGTACTTC. This encodes CASSWTGGKGETQYF.

This clonotype was counted between two and nine times. The chain recombines TRBV7-2 with TRBJ2-5; D possibly corresponds to TRBD1 (6 bases). The CDR3 has 14 amino acids. V shed 2 bases and J shed 5 bases, with 12 bases lying between them. Germline V gene lookup returns CDR1 SGHTA and CDR2 FQGNSA. The CDR3 loop reads CASSLQGKGETQYF. The CDR3 DNA sequence: TGTGCCAGCAGCTTACAGGGGAAAGGGGAGACCCAGTACTTC.

This clonotype has at least ten counts. The chain uses TRBV7-9 and TRBJ2-7; 16 bases map to TRBD2. Trimming removed 5 bases from V and 1 base from J; junction bases left unmatched: 8. The CDR3 length is 18 residues. Germline CDR1 SEHNR, CDR2 FQNEAQ (reference sequence). CDR3 nucleotide sequence: TGTGCCAGCAGCCCCGCTCAGGGACTAGCGGGAGGGTCCTACGAGCAGTACTTC. Translating gives CASSPAQGLAGGSYEQYF.

Comment on this clonotype: This could be a read error, since a much larger clone is one nucleotide away. The J gene is TRBJ2-7, the V gene TRBV2; no clear D. The CDR3 has 12 amino acids. Germline V gene data show CDR1 as SNHLY and CDR2 as FYNNEI. CDR3 loop: CASNERRSEQYF. CDR3 in DNA: TGTGCCAGCAATGAAAGGCGGAGCGAGCAGTACTTC.

V usage is TRBV10-3 and J usage is TRBJ2-5; 11 bases map to TRBD1. This CDR3 has 15 residues. The V segment lost 5 bases and the J segment 5 bases; nucleotides outside the gene matches: 7. Germline CDR1 reads ENHRY; CDR2 reads SYGVKD. The CDR3 region has the DNA TGTGCCATCAGTTCGGGACAGGGGGGCCACGAGACCCAGTACTTC. The encoded protein is CAISSGQGGHETQYF.

This rearrangement joins TRBV4-3 to TRBJ2-1, with D perhaps TRBD1 (6 bases). The J call may be incorrect, as the DNA end agrees better with TRBJ2-7. The CDR3 extends over 17 amino acids. Germline CDR1 reads LGHNA; CDR2 reads YSLEER. For the CDR3, the DNA is TGCGCCAGCAGCCAATTCTACAGGGCATACTCCTACAATGAGCAGTACTTC. It yields the protein CASSQFYRAYSYNEQYF.

The rearrangement joins TRBV7-9 to TRBJ1-4; D is ambiguous. Trimming removed 6 bases from V and 8 bases from J, with 10 bases in between. Germline V lookup: CDR1 SEHNR, CDR2 FQNEAQ (reference sequence). The CDR3 has 12 amino acids. In DNA, the CDR3 is TGTGCCAGCAGTCAACTATGGGAAAAACTGTTTTTT. This gives the protein CASSQLWEKLFF.

V and J are TRBV12-3 or TRBV12-4 and TRBJ2-5, with 8 bases matching TRBD2. Germline trimming cut 5 bases from V and 13 bases from J; bases unmatched to any gene: 6. The CDR3 sequence is 11 residues long. The CDR3 bases are TGTGCCAGCAGTGTCGGGACTAGGGGGTACTTC. Protein sequence: CASSVGTRGYF.

The genes are TRBV20-1 and TRBJ2-1, with TRBD1 identical over 10 bases. The V gene's germline CDR1 is DFQATT and CDR2 SNEGSKA (reference sequence). The CDR3 length is 16 residues. The trim removed 5 bases at V and 5 bases at J, leaving 12 bases unmatched. The CDR3 sequence is CSASTLGTGVHNEQFF. CDR3 coding DNA: TGCAGTGCTTCTACTCTTGGGACAGGGGTCCACAATGAGCAGTTCTTC.

The chain joins TRBV7-9 to TRBJ1-1; weak D call: TRBD1 (5 bases). There are 16 residues in the CDR3. CDR1 and CDR2 (germline): SEHNR, FQNEAQ (reference sequence). V gave up 0 bases and J gave up 2 bases, with 13 bases separating them. CDR3 DNA: TGTGCCAGCAGCTTAGCTCCCGCACAGGCTAACACTGAAGCTTTCTTT. Encoded protein: CASSLAPAQANTEAFF.

The genes are TRBV7-9 and TRBJ2-7, with 10 nucleotides matching TRBD1. TRBJ2-5 explains the end of the DNA better; the J call may be wrong. Germline CDR1 is SEHNR and CDR2 is FQNEAQ (reference sequence). CDR3 length equals 15 residues. Written as DNA, the CDR3 is TGTGCCAGCAGTTCAACGACAGGGGGCGTTGAGACCCAGTACTTC. This encodes CASSSTTGGVETQYF.

This clonotype was found a few times. The V and J genes are TRBV24-1 and TRBJ1-5, with 7 nucleotides matching TRBD1. Germline V CDR1 and CDR2: KGHDR, SFDVKD. V was pared by 3 bases and J by 7 bases, with 11 bases of the junction left unmatched. The CDR3 has 16 residues. This chain's CDR3 is CATSDHNRGSGQPQHF. The CDR3 coding sequence is TGTGCCACCAGTGATCACAACAGGGGATCAGGGCAGCCCCAGCATTTT.

V is TRBV6-4 and J is TRBJ2-1; the D call may be TRBD1 or TRBD2 (7 bases each). This CDR3 has 15 residues. The V end lost 3 bases, the J end lost 4 bases, and 13 bases lay between the germline ends. Germline CDR1 is MRHNA and CDR2 is SNTAGT. The CDR3 region has the DNA TGTGCCAGCAGTGAGGCAGGGGGGGCATACAATGAGCAGTTCTTC. Amino acids: CASSEAGGAYNEQFF.

The chain recombines TRBV29-1 with TRBJ2-3; 7 nucleotides line up with TRBD1. V dropped 4 bases and J dropped 1; count of bases not matched to a gene: 14. Germline assignment: CDR1 SQVTM and CDR2 ANQGSEA. The CDR3 is 17 amino acids. The chain's CDR3 is CSVGSSDRAFGTDTQYF. CDR3 nucleotide sequence: TGCAGCGTTGGCTCAAGCGACAGGGCCTTTGGCACAGATACGCAGTATTTT.

A few counts support this clonotype. The chain couples TRBV4-3 to TRBJ1-2, with D possibly being TRBD1 (6 bases). V dropped 0 bases and J dropped 4 bases, with 12 bases sitting between them. Germline V gives CDR1 LGHNA, CDR2 YSLEER. This CDR3 spans 15 amino acids. This CDR3 reads CASSQETSGAYGYTF. CDR3 DNA sequence: TGCGCCAGCAGCCAAGAAACCTCAGGGGCCTATGGCTACACCTTC.

The V gene is TRBV27, the J gene TRBJ1-1, with a weak D call TRBD1 (6 bases). Trimming shortened V by 3 bases and J by 11 bases, and 16 bases separated the two germline ends. The CDR3 consists of 13 residues. Germline lookup yields CDR1 MNHEY and CDR2 SMNVEV (reference sequence). CDR3 sequence: CASSFGVRGFAFF. The CDR3, as DNA: TGTGCCAGCAGTTTCGGGGTGAGGGGGTTCGCTTTCTTT.

J is TRBJ2-4 and V is TRBV3-1; 9 bases map to TRBD2. The DNA end is a closer match to TRBJ2-7, so the J assignment may be wrong. CDR3 length: 16 residues. Germline CDR1 is LGHDT and CDR2 is YNNKEL (reference sequence). The CDR3 protein is CASSQDLASGKVEQYF. CDR3 sequence (DNA): TGTGCCAGCAGCCAAGATCTCGCTAGCGGGAAGGTCGAGCAGTACTTC.

CDR3 loop: CASSTPQATSGNTIYF. The DNA of the CDR3 is TGTGCCAGCAGTACCCCCCAGGCAACCTCTGGAAACACCATATATTTT. The chain recombines TRBV28 with TRBJ1-3; D is undetermined. Germline V gene lookup returns CDR1 MDHEN and CDR2 SYDVKM. The CDR3 has 16 residues. Trimming left V 5 bases short and J 0 bases short, with 14 bases between.

This clonotype has a count of ten or more. The chain combines TRBV15 with TRBJ2-3; 11 bases agree with TRBD2. Germline values: CDR1 LNHNV, CDR2 YYDKDF (reference sequence). The trim removed 0 bases at V and 7 bases at J, leaving 6 bases unmatched. CDR3 length: 16 residues. Written as DNA, the CDR3 is TGTGCCACCAGCAGAGATCTAGCGGGAGGAGAACATACGCAGTATTTT. It yields the protein CATSRDLAGGEHTQYF. The complete variable domain, with remaining parts taken from reference TRBV15 and TRBJ2-3, reads DAMVIQNPRYQVTQFGKPVTLSCSQTLNHNVMYWYQQKSSQAPKLLFHYYDKDFNNEADTPDNFQSRRPNTSFCFLDIRSPGLGDTAMYLCATSRDLAGGEHTQYFGPGTRLTVL.

This clonotype was detected a few times. The CDR3 sequence is CSAPVVPGQGVGDSSTDTQYF. The CDR3, as DNA: TGCAGTGCGCCGGTAGTACCGGGACAGGGAGTGGGAGACTCTAGCACAGATACGCAGTATTTT. This chain links TRBV20-1 with TRBJ2-3, with TRBD1 matching over 9 bases. The germline CDR1 and CDR2 sequences are DFQATT and SNEGSKA (reference sequence). This CDR3 has 21 amino acids. With 6 bases clipped from V and 0 bases from J, the junction kept 25 bases outside the gene matches.

The J gene is TRBJ2-5, the V gene TRBV7-2; tentatively, D is TRBD2 (5 bases). This CDR3 region has 12 residues. Looked up from germline, CDR1 is SGHTA and CDR2 is FQGNSA. The V end lost 2 bases, the J end lost 11 bases, and 12 bases lay between the germline ends. CDR3 sequence: CASSLPGNLQYF. The CDR3 coding sequence is TGTGCCAGCAGCTTACCCGGGAATCTGCAGTACTTC.

CDR3 sequence: CSVEDVTRGGETQFF. The CDR3 bases are TGCAGCGTTGAAGATGTGACGAGAGGGGGCGAGACCCAGTTCTTC. The chain is built from TRBV29-1 and TRBJ2-1; TRBD1 matches 7 bases. CDR3 length: 15 residues. J gave up 13 bases and V 0 bases, and 15 bases lay outside the gene matches. Germline assignment: CDR1 SQVTM and CDR2 ANQGSEA.

This clonotype appeared a few times. This chain connects TRBV9 to TRBJ1-2; maybe TRBD1 (6 bases). V shed 1 base and J shed 8 bases, with 18 bases lying between them. The length of the CDR3 is 15 residues. In germline, CDR1 is SGDLS, CDR2 YYNGEE. The DNA for the CDR3 is TGTGCCAGCAGCGTATCGCGGGGGGCGACGTTCGGCTACACCTTC. It yields the protein CASSVSRGATFGYTF.

This clonotype has a single count. The rearrangement uses TRBV29-1 and TRBJ2-1; weak D call: TRBD1 (5 bases). There are 11 residues in the CDR3. Trimming took off 4 bases at V and 9 bases at J, with 10 bases between the two ends. Germline CDR1 reads SQVTM; CDR2 reads ANQGSEA. CDR3 DNA sequence: TGCAGCGTTGCATCAGGGTGTGAGCAGTTCTTC. Amino acid sequence: CSVASGCEQFF.

The chain employs TRBV28 and TRBJ2-5, with D perhaps matching TRBD1 (6 bases). Germline CDR1 MDHEN, CDR2 SYDVKM. Between the trimmed V and J ends, which lost 4 bases and 12 bases, there was a span of 15 bases. The CDR3 sequence is 12 residues long. As DNA, the CDR3 is TGTGCCAGCAGTTCGACGCGGACAGACAAGTACTTC. Translated, it gives CASSSTRTDKYF.

This chain uses TRBV6-2 or TRBV6-3 with TRBJ2-1; the match to TRBD2 covers 12 bases. The CDR3 sequence is 14 residues long. Trimming took 6 bases from V and 10 from J; bases not matched to a gene: 7. Germline assignment: CDR1 MNHEY and CDR2 SVGEGT. Written as DNA, the CDR3 is TGTGCCAGCAGCCCTAGCGGGAGGGAAAGAGAGCAGTTCTTC. This sequence encodes CASSPSGREREQFF.